This T cell receptor beta chain was found in a study of blood T cell repertoires in COVID-19. Original methodology: Amplifying reference gene primers gave estimates of nucleated cell counts. Some clones are missing from TCRdb's copy, which holds only in-frame ones; the method was immunoSEQ multiplex PCR. The DNA was the basis for D and trimming; V, J and clone size are from that table. The table has roughly 100,000 clones, more than 85% seen once. This clone was seen more than once but under ten times. This CDR3 spans 14 amino acids. Trimming cost V 3 bases and J 2 bases; bases outside gene matches: 4. Germline V gene data show CDR1 as SGHNT and CDR2 as YYREEE (reference sequence).

The source is a human donor in a cohort sampled during active COVID-19. The J gene is TRBJ2-7, the V gene TRBV5-4; 8 bases align to TRBD1. Sequenced material: peripheral blood. CDR3 DNA: TGTGCCAGCAGCTCACCAGGGGGCACCTACGAGCAGTACTTC. This translates into CASSSPGGTYEQYF.